The 26 T cell receptor beta chains reported below all come from one sample, sequenced in a study of graft-versus-host responses after intestinal transplantation. Antigens for these TCRs are unknown. Assay used: immunoSEQ multiplex PCR; TCRdb lists only in-frame clones, some missing. The profile covers about 70,000 clones, with 84% appearing a single time and about 0.4% taken by the ten largest. Source: unstimulated CD4+ T cells sorted from spleen or lymph node cells, taken before transplant. The origin of the receptors is a human donor who was the organ donor for an intestinal transplant.

The rearrangement links TRBV28 to TRBJ2-4, with D possibly being TRBD2 (5 bases). Germline V gene sequence: CDR1 MDHEN, CDR2 SYDVKM. V dropped 6 bases and J dropped 0 bases, with 18 bases sitting between them. The CDR3 extends over 17 amino acids. This chain's CDR3 is CASRSGGAGLAKNIQYF. Written as DNA, the CDR3 is TGTGCCAGCAGAAGTGGAGGTGCAGGTCTAGCCAAAAACATTCAGTACTTC.

This clone was seen once. The chain has TRBV20-1 and TRBJ1-4; D not resolved. This CDR3 is 11 amino acids long. The germline CDR1 and CDR2 sequences are DFQATT and SNEGSKA (reference sequence). Trimming left V 8 bases short and J 5 bases short, with 9 bases between. This CDR3 is CSHSINEKLFF. In nucleotides, the CDR3 is TGCAGTCACAGCATAAATGAAAAACTGTTTTTT.

The J gene is TRBJ1-2, the V gene TRBV28, with 7 nucleotides matching TRBD1. Germline V lookup: CDR1 MDHEN, CDR2 SYDVKM. The CDR3 is made up of 14 amino acids. Germline trimming cut 6 bases from V and 3 bases from J; bases unmatched to any gene: 7. CDR3 loop: CASRTPGQHYGYTF. The CDR3 DNA is TGTGCCAGCAGAACCCCGGGACAGCACTATGGCTACACCTTC.

V and J are TRBV14 and TRBJ2-7, with D possibly being TRBD2 (5 bases). This CDR3 is 13 amino acids long. CDR1 SGHDN and CDR2 FVKESK come from the germline V gene. Trimming removed 4 bases at V and 6 bases at J, with 13 bases between. As DNA, the CDR3 is TGTGCCAGCAGCCGCTGGGGAGAGGGCGAGCAGTACGTC. This gives the protein CASSRWGEGEQYV.

The V gene is TRBV7-2, the J gene TRBJ2-3; possibly TRBD2 for D (7 bases). The germline V gene encodes CDR1 SGHTA and CDR2 FQGNSA. V shed 5 bases and J shed 1 base, with 13 bases lying between them. This CDR3 has 15 amino acids. Here the CDR3 DNA reads TGTGCCAGCAGCACATCGGGGGGCCGCACAGATACGCAGTATTTT. Residues: CASSTSGGRTDTQYF.

V is TRBV6-1 and J is TRBJ1-2; perhaps TRBD1 as D (5 bases). The germline gives CDR1 MNHNS, CDR2 SASEGT. Between the trimmed V and J ends, which lost 8 bases and 4 bases, there was a span of 11 bases. The CDR3 sequence is 12 residues long. CDR3 residues: CASGARSYGYTF. The CDR3 DNA reads as TGTGCCAGCGGGGCGAGGAGCTATGGCTACACCTTC.

V gene TRBV9 combines with J gene TRBJ2-3; tentatively, D is TRBD1 (6 bases). V was shortened by 4 bases and J by 1 base, with 16 bases between the two germline ends. This CDR3 is built from 16 residues. Germline CDR1 and CDR2: SGDLS and YYNGEE. The DNA for the CDR3 is TGTGCCAGCAGCCTCCGACAGGTTATGGGCACAGATACGCAGTATTTT. Translation gives CASSLRQVMGTDTQYF. Using reference TRBV9 and TRBJ2-3 for the parts outside the CDR3, the full variable domain is DSGVTQTPKHLITATGQRVTLRCSPRSGDLSVYWYQQSLDQGLQFLIQYYNGEERAKGNILERFSAQQFPDLHSELNLSSLELGDSALYFCASSLRQVMGTDTQYFGPGTRLTVL.

The count of this clone is one. V usage is TRBV15 and J usage is TRBJ2-1, with D maybe TRBD2 (5 bases). The CDR3 totals 16 residues. V gave up 0 bases and J gave up 8 bases, with 17 bases separating them. Germline values: CDR1 LNHNV, CDR2 YYDKDF (reference sequence). For the CDR3, the DNA is TGTGCCACCAGCAGAGATCTCGGGATGGAACCATATGAGCAGTTCTTC. Protein: CATSRDLGMEPYEQFF. The whole variable domain, remainder taken from reference TRBV15 and TRBJ2-1, is DAMVIQNPRYQVTQFGKPVTLSCSQTLNHNVMYWYQQKSSQAPKLLFHYYDKDFNNEADTPDNFQSRRPNTSFCFLDIRSPGLGDTAMYLCATSRDLGMEPYEQFFGPGTRLTVL.

This chain links TRBV6-5 with TRBJ1-5; no definite D call. CDR3 length: 16 residues. Germline CDR1 and CDR2: MNHEY and SVGAGI. V shed 1 base and J shed 2 bases, with 12 bases lying between them. The CDR3 DNA reads TGTGCCAGCAGTTACTATCCCTTTCGGGGCAATCAGCCCCAGCATTTT. Translated: CASSYYPFRGNQPQHF.

The chain recombines TRBV4-2 with TRBJ1-5; no clear D. Germline CDR1 LGHNA, CDR2 YNFKEQ. The V gene lost 1 base and the J gene lost 2 bases, with 12 bases spanning the gap. CDR3 length equals 16 residues. The CDR3 reads CASSQGRESGNQPQHF. The CDR3 bases are TGTGCCAGCAGCCAAGGGAGGGAATCGGGCAATCAGCCCCAGCATTTT.

V usage is TRBV6-5 and J usage is TRBJ1-2, with 10 positions matching TRBD1. Trimming at V came to 4 bases and at J to 1 base, leaving 3 bases not matched to a gene. CDR1 MNHEY and CDR2 SVGAGI come from the germline V gene. The CDR3 covers 15 residues. The CDR3 sequence: CASSWGTGVNYGYTF. Here the CDR3 DNA reads TGTGCCAGCAGTTGGGGGACAGGGGTTAACTATGGCTACACCTTC.

Remarks on this clone: Germline is not matched at one junction end, which may reflect a read error. V gene TRBV7-7 combines with J gene TRBJ2-5, with 8 bases lining up with TRBD2. CDR1 SSHAT and CDR2 FNYEAQ come from the germline V gene (reference sequence). This CDR3 comprises 14 residues. The CDR3 nucleotides are TGTGCTAGCAGCTCCGGGACTAGTGCGGAGACCCAGTACTTC. Translation: CASSSGTSAETQYF.

This sequence joins TRBV28 and TRBJ2-1; 13 positions match TRBD2. Germline V lookup: CDR1 MDHEN, CDR2 SYDVKM. Unmatched junction bases numbered 2, after V lost 8 bases and J lost 4 bases. CDR3 length: 14 amino acids. The CDR3 DNA reads as TGTGCCAGCCGGACTAGCGGGGGATACAATGAGCAGTTCTTC. Translating gives CASRTSGGYNEQFF. Drawing the rest from reference TRBV28 and TRBJ2-1, the complete variable domain is DVKVTQSSRYLVKRTGEKVFLECVQDMDHENMFWYRQDPGLGLRLIYFSYDVKMKEKGDIPEGYSVSREKKERFSLILESASTNQTSMYLCASRTSGGYNEQFFGPGTRLTVL.

The chain has TRBV18 and TRBJ1-2, with 7 nucleotides matching TRBD1. The CDR3 length is 13 residues. V lost 0 bases, J lost 7 bases, and 2 bases stayed unmatched. The germline V gene has CDR1 KGHSH and CDR2 LQKENI. The CDR3 DNA reads as TGTGCCAGCTCACCACCGAGACAGGGTGGCTACACCTTC. Protein sequence: CASSPPRQGGYTF.

The J gene is TRBJ2-5, the V gene TRBV6-6; D perhaps matches TRBD1 (5 bases). Per the germline V gene, CDR1 is MNHNY and CDR2 is SVGAGI (reference sequence). Trimming cost V 2 bases and J 4 bases, with 11 bases left between them. This CDR3 contains 14 residues. The CDR3 DNA reads TGTGCCAGCAGTTACCAGCAGGGTCGAGAGACCCAGTACTTC. This encodes CASSYQQGRETQYF.

The table lists this clone with a count of one. The V gene is TRBV6-1, the J gene TRBJ2-7; possibly TRBD2 for D (7 bases). This CDR3 is built from 12 residues. With 10 bases removed from V and 7 bases from J, the gap between germline ends came to 17 bases. Germline lookup yields CDR1 MNHNS and CDR2 SASEGT. As DNA, the CDR3 is TGTGCCACCGGGGGGAACAGGGTTGAGCAGTACGTC. This encodes CATGGNRVEQYV.

CDR3 loop: CASSPGLAADTQYF. The CDR3 DNA reads as TGCGCCAGCAGCCCAGGACTAGCGGCAGATACGCAGTATTTT. The chain links TRBV5-1 to TRBJ2-3, with 10 bases matching TRBD2. The germline CDR1 and CDR2 sequences are SGHRS and YFSETQ. V lost 4 bases to trimming and J lost 4 bases; unmatched junction nucleotides: 3. There are 14 residues in the CDR3.

The chain is built from TRBV2 and TRBJ2-5, with 7 bases aligning to TRBD1. The CDR3 has 14 residues. Looked up from germline, CDR1 is SNHLY and CDR2 is FYNNEI. V dropped 4 bases and J dropped 2; count of bases not matched to a gene: 4. CDR3 loop: CASSGGQQQETQYF. The DNA for the CDR3 is TGTGCCAGCAGTGGGGGACAGCAACAAGAGACCCAGTACTTC.

The chain combines TRBV7-8 with TRBJ2-6; 7 nucleotides align to TRBD2. The J segment lost 3 bases and the V segment lost 4 bases, leaving 12 bases of the junction unmatched. Germline assignment: CDR1 SGHVS and CDR2 FQNEAQ. This CDR3 has 18 amino acids. CDR3 residues: CASSSLLGRGSGANVLTF. CDR3 DNA sequence: TGTGCCAGCAGCTCCCTACTTGGGCGGGGGAGTGGGGCCAACGTCCTGACTTTC. The variable domain in full, completed from reference TRBV7-8 and TRBJ2-6, reads GAGVSQSPRYKVAKRGQDVALRCDPISGHVSLFWYQQALGQGPEFLTYFQNEAQLDKSGLPSDRFFAERPEGSVSTLKIQRTQQEDSAVYLCASSSLLGRGSGANVLTFGAGSRLTVL.

This clone was seen more than once but under ten times. The V call is TRBV28, the J call TRBJ1-5; the D gene is possibly TRBD1 (6 bases). Germline lookup yields CDR1 MDHEN and CDR2 SYDVKM. Trimming removed 7 bases at V and 4 bases at J, with 17 bases between. This CDR3 has 15 residues. The DNA of the CDR3 is TGTGCCAGCATTAGGGGGGGGCAGTTAAATCAGCCCCAGCATTTT. Its protein is CASIRGGQLNQPQHF. The variable domain in full, completed from reference TRBV28 and TRBJ1-5, reads DVKVTQSSRYLVKRTGEKVFLECVQDMDHENMFWYRQDPGLGLRLIYFSYDVKMKEKGDIPEGYSVSREKKERFSLILESASTNQTSMYLCASIRGGQLNQPQHFGDGTRLSIL.

This clone was seen more than once but under ten times. The sample holds other DNA sequences that translate to the same CDR3. This sequence joins TRBV5-4 and TRBJ1-5, with D uncertain. Trimming removed 1 base from V and 1 base from J, with 6 bases in between. Per germline, CDR1 SGHNT and CDR2 YYREEE (reference sequence). There are 14 residues in the CDR3. The CDR3 reads CASSLYRSNQPQHF. Here the CDR3 DNA reads TGTGCCAGCAGCTTGTACAGAAGCAATCAGCCCCAGCATTTT. Full variable domain (rest looked up from reference TRBV5-4 and TRBJ1-5): ETGVTQSPTHLIKTRGQQVTLRCSSQSGHNTVSWYQQALGQGPQFIFQYYREEENGRGNFPPRFSGLQFPNYSSELNVNALELDDSALYLCASSLYRSNQPQHFGDGTRLSIL.

In regard to this clone: The sample contains more than one DNA sequence encoding this CDR3. CDR3 residues: CASSLGQGINQPQHF. The CDR3 DNA is TGTGCCAGCAGCTTGGGACAGGGGATCAATCAGCCCCAGCATTTT. The chain links TRBV7-9 to TRBJ1-5, with 10 bases identical to TRBD1. V dropped 3 bases and J dropped 3; count of bases not matched to a gene: 2. The CDR3 covers 15 residues. The germline V gene encodes CDR1 SEHNR and CDR2 FQNEAQ (reference sequence).

This clone has only one observation. The chain has TRBV19 and TRBJ2-2; 7 bases map to TRBD2. CDR1 and CDR2 from the germline V gene are LNHDA and SQIVND (reference sequence). The CDR3 is 16 amino acids. V dropped 4 bases and J dropped 4; count of bases not matched to a gene: 9. The DNA of the CDR3 is TGTGCCAGTAGTACCCGTGGGGGGGTTGGCACCGGGGAGCTGTTTTTT. This translates into CASSTRGGVGTGELFF.

This chain connects TRBV27 to TRBJ2-6; D might be TRBD1 (5 bases). The CDR3 sequence is 15 residues long. Trimming cost V 3 bases and J 1 base, with 7 bases left between them. Germline CDR1 and CDR2: MNHEY and SMNVEV (reference sequence). CDR3 amino acids: CASSFYRSGANVLTF. The CDR3 DNA sequence: TGTGCCAGCAGTTTTTACAGGTCTGGGGCCAACGTCCTGACTTTC.

The chain employs TRBV7-2 and TRBJ2-3, with 10 nucleotides matching TRBD2. V trimming: 5 bases; J trimming: 1 base; junction bases outside the gene matches: 3. Germline V gene data show CDR1 as SGHTA and CDR2 as FQGNSA. This CDR3 has 15 amino acids. This CDR3 is CASSGLAGGTDTQYF. DNA for the CDR3: TGTGCCAGCAGCGGTCTAGCGGGGGGCACAGATACGCAGTATTTT.

This chain uses TRBV6-4 with TRBJ2-3; 8 positions match TRBD2. This CDR3 contains 17 residues. J lost 1 base, V lost 0 bases, and 6 bases had no gene match. Germline CDR1 is MRHNA and CDR2 is SNTAGT. CDR3 protein: CASSDSSSAGGTDTQYF. CDR3 nucleotide sequence: TGTGCCAGCAGTGACTCGAGTTCAGCGGGGGGCACAGATACGCAGTATTTT.